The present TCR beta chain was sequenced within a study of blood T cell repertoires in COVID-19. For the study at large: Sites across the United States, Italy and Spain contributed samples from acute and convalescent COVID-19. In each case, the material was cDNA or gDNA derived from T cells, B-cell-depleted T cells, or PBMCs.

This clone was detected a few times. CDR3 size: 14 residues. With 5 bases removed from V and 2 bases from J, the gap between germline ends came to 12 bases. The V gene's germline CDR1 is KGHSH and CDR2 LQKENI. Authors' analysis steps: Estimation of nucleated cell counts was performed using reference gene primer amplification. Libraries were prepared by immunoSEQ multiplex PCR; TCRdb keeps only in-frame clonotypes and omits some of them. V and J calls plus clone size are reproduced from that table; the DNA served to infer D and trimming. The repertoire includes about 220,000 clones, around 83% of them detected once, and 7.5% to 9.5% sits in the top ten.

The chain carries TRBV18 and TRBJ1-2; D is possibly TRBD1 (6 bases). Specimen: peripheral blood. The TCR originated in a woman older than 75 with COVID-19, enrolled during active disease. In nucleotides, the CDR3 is TGTGCCAGCTCATCCCGACAGGCGAACTATGGCTACACCTTC. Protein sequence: CASSSRQANYGYTF.